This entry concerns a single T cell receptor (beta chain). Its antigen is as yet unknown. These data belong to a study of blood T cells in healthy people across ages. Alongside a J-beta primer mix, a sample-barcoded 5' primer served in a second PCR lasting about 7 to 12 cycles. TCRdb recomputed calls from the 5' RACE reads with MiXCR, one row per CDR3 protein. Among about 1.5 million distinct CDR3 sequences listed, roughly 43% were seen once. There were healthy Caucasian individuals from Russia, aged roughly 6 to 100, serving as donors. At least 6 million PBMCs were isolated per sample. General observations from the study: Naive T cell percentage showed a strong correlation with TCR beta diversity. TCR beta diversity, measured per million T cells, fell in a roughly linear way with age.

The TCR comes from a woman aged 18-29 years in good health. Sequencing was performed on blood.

In DNA, the CDR3 is TGTGCCAGCAGCTTAGATGGGACAGCTAACTATGGCTACACCTTC. It translates to CASSLDGTANYGYTF. The chain combines TRBV7-2 with TRBJ1-2; TRBD1 agrees at 7 bases. Looked up from germline, CDR1 is SGHTA and CDR2 is FQGNSA. This CDR3 spans 15 amino acids. V lost 1 base and J lost 0; bases outside the gene matches: 2.